One sample yielded the 5 T cell receptor beta chains listed below, sequenced in a study of T cell repertoires in cytomegalovirus infection. From the reads, TCRdb called clonotypes with MiXCR, one entry per CDR3 protein. This sample has a few hundred thousand distinct CDR3 sequences, with 26% found just once. Input material: PBMCs. Receptors originate from a human donor in good health (CMV status not recorded). Some clones in this sample may be carry-over from other donors' samples.

This clonotype was detected only a few times. The J gene is TRBJ2-7, the V gene TRBV7-6, with 10 bases lining up with TRBD1. V lost 5 bases to trimming and J lost 6 bases; unmatched junction nucleotides: 4. The germline V gene has CDR1 SGHVS and CDR2 FNYEAQ. There are 13 residues in the CDR3. The CDR3 protein is CASSLDRGPEQYV. The CDR3 nucleotides read TGTGCCAGCAGCCTCGACAGGGGGCCCGAGCAGTACGTC.

The gene calls are TRBV20-1 and TRBJ2-7; 7 nucleotides align to TRBD2. Germline-derived CDR1 and CDR2 are DFQATT and SNEGSKA (reference sequence). This CDR3 region has 15 residues. V lost 0 bases, J lost 3 bases, and 8 bases stayed unmatched. Written as DNA, the CDR3 is TGCAGTGCTAGAGATTCGTCCAGCGGGAACTACGAGCAGTACTTC. Protein sequence: CSARDSSSGNYEQYF.

Written as DNA, the CDR3 is TGTGCCAGTAGGGCGCGGACAGGGGTCAACAATGAGCAGTTCTTC. It translates to CASRARTGVNNEQFF. The J gene is TRBJ2-1, the V gene TRBV19; 9 bases fit TRBD1. The CDR3 loop spans 15 amino acids. V shed 6 bases, J shed 5 bases, and the junction held 8 bases outside the gene matches. Germline V gene lookup returns CDR1 LNHDA and CDR2 SQIVND (reference sequence).

The genes are TRBV27 and TRBJ1-2; 9 bases are shared with TRBD1. This CDR3 is 16 amino acids long. The trim removed 4 bases at V and 0 bases at J, leaving 6 bases unmatched. Germline CDR1 reads MNHEY; CDR2 reads SMNVEV (reference sequence). The CDR3, as DNA: TGTGCCAGCAGTTCGGGACAGGGTTTAGCTAACTATGGCTACACCTTC. It codes for CASSSGQGLANYGYTF.

This chain joins TRBV12-5 and TRBJ2-1; TRBD1 matches 8 bases. CDR3 length: 15 amino acids. Germline CDR1 and CDR2: LGHNT and FRNRAP. V lost 1 base and J lost 5; bases outside the gene matches: 4. The CDR3 nucleotides read TGTGCTAGTGGTTTGGGACAGGGGTCTAACAATGAGCAGTTCTTC. Translation gives CASGLGQGSNNEQFF.